This T cell receptor (beta chain) was observed in a study of T cells in Graves' hyperthyroidism and ophthalmopathy (dated 2019 in TCRdb). With respect to the entire study: Peripheral blood was collected at initial diagnosis, before any treatment. After sampling, hyperthyroidism patients received methimazole starting at 30 mg daily, and ophthalmopathy patients received high-dose intravenous methylprednisolone. The 100 discovery patients were randomly split 7:3 into training and test sets. Thyroid tissue and blood T-cell repertoires from about 6 Graves' hyperthyroidism patients were also compared in the study. Prospective prediction of ophthalmopathy was tested in an independent validation cohort consisting of fewer than 20 hyperthyroidism patients and 15 to 17 patients who later progressed to ophthalmopathy. According to the paper, TCR Vbeta CDR3 sequencing was carried out on 135 peripheral blood samples, which came from around 43 ophthalmopathy, around 74 hyperthyroidism and about 17 progressor patients. To identify distinguishing TCR V-J signatures, a discovery cohort of around 100 patients was used, comprising 40 to 45 with Graves' ophthalmopathy and under 60 with stable Graves' hyperthyroidism.

V is pruned by 1 base and J by 2 bases, leaving 2 bases of the junction without a gene match. The CDR3 holds 15 amino acids from the cysteine to the phenylalanine. Only the CDR3 portion is preserved as DNA: 45 bases, with reading frame beginning at the first base. Per the germline V gene, SGHRS is the CDR1 and YFSETQ is the CDR2. In the case of this clonotype: There is no known antigen for this receptor. There are no base qualities to consult, and no much larger clone falls within one base.

The investigation overall reported the following: Blood samples also contained most of the expanded thyroid clonotypes (frequency above 0.001), which suggests that blood repertoires may reflect thyroid immune responses. In validation, progression to ophthalmopathy was predicted by the model with 55% to 71% sensitivity and roughly 76% specificity, a median of approximately 6.5 months before onset. A model built on a 13 V-J signature distinguished ophthalmopathy from stable hyperthyroidism, reaching 87.88% sensitivity and 81.08% specificity in cross-validation and 80%/75% in testing. Sample size was not statistically predetermined, and investigators were not blinded to group allocation.

TCR beta CDR3 regions were amplified from RNA transcripts. For the first round of RT-PCR on the TCR CDR3, the HTBI primer set was used together with the Qiagen OneStep RT-PCR kit. Libraries were constructed in a second round of multiplex PCR, after which size selection and purification were performed. Sequencing of the libraries was done on an Illumina HiSeq2000 using paired-end 100 bp reads. The authors processed their data as follows. SOAPnuke was used to process the raw data, removing reads that contained adapters or uncalled bases, had a mean Phred below 15, or lacked an exact match to the constant primer or identifier. High-quality paired reads were merged with COPE v1.2.5, and unique nucleotide sequences were defined as clonotypes. Clonotypes were aligned to IMGT TRBV, TRBD and TRBJ reference segments using MiTCR v1.1. The analysis included only V-J combinations with a frequency above 0.0001, which together covered more than 98% of the repertoires. A TCS score was defined as the ratio between F50 (clonal expansion) and ExV (chaos), using BLOSUM62-based TCRdist between CDR3 peptides within each V-J. Welch's t-statistics and random forest reduced several hundred V-J features to 13, which were used in a naive Bayes classifier (R e1071). TCRdb trimmed the raw reads at Q25, called clones with MiXCR and kept productive beta chains. Rows with one shared CDR3 protein collapse into an entry with the most common genes and DNA. The V and J calls and clone size are TCRdb's, not the authors'. The sample data list around 420,000 distinct CDR3 sequences, and approximately 14% of these were observed just once. 5% to 6% of the sample is in the top ten clones.

Stable Graves' hyperthyroidism was defined as no progression to ophthalmopathy during 18 months of follow-up. The hyperthyroidism patients were between 18 and 65 years old and newly diagnosed, with a disease duration of less than 2 months. Exclusion was applied to patients with uncontrolled infections, other autoimmune diseases, pregnancy or lactation. Diagnoses were based on clinical symptoms, serum thyroxine and TRAb, thyroid ultrasound and orbital computed tomography. PBMCs were separated from about 10 ml of fresh peripheral blood using Ficoll-Paque density gradient centrifugation. Total RNA was extracted using Trizol reagent, and RNA quality was assessed on an Agilent 2100 Bioanalyzer.

The sequencing input was blood. This clonotype was obtained from a woman aged 18-30 years with Graves' hyperthyroidism. The chain uses TRBV5-1 and TRBJ2-7, with TRBD1 matching 11 junction bases. At the DNA level, the sequence is TGCGCCAGCAGCTTGTTGGGACAGGGGGCCTACGAGCAGTACTTC. Its protein is CASSLLGQGAYEQYF. This CDR3, with the reference TRBV5-1 and TRBJ2-7 proteins standing in past its ends, gives the full variable domain KAGVTQTPRYLIKTRGQQVTLSCSPISGHRSVSWYQQTPGQGLQFLFEYFSETQRNKGNFPGRFSGRQFSNSRSEMNVSTLELGDSALYLCASSLLGQGAYEQYFGPGTRLTVT.